This T cell receptor (beta chain) was sequenced in a study of OX40 agonist ivuxolimab in advanced cancers. Points from the study as a whole: On average, CD8+ T cells showed a greater number of expanded clones than CD4+.

Trimming left V 3 bases short and J 0 bases short, with 16 bases between. This CDR3 has 16 residues. Per germline, CDR1 SGHNT and CDR2 YYREEE (reference sequence). Comments on this clone: Its antigen is not known.

The data were produced by immunoSEQ multiplex PCR, yet TCRdb's version contains in-frame clones alone and is incomplete. The table records about 83,000 clones, roughly four fifths of them present only once. The chain couples TRBV5-4 to TRBJ2-7; D not resolved. The sample here was CD4+ or CD8+ T cells sorted from blood, taken in a trial of the OX40 agonist ivuxolimab. The receptor comes from an adult with an advanced solid tumor such as melanoma, head and neck, liver or kidney cancer. CDR3 sequence (DNA): TGTGCCAGCAGCTGGGTACCGGCGGAGAGCTCCTACGAGCAGTACTTC. It specifies CASSWVPAESSYEQYF.